Presented here are 28 T cell receptor beta chains from one specimen sequenced in a study of T cells after yellow fever vaccination. TCRdb reprocessed the 5' RACE reads via MiXCR and lists one record per CDR3 protein. In the table there are around 610,000 distinct CDR3 sequences, approximately 13% of which are singletons. Here the sequenced sample was PBMCs, taken on the day of the yellow fever booster vaccination. Every receptor here comes from a man aged 30 to 39 who received the YFV17D yellow fever vaccine.

This clonotype was seen more than once but under ten times. The chain couples TRBV7-9 to TRBJ2-1; 13 positions agree with TRBD2. With 5 bases clipped from V and 5 bases from J, the junction kept 9 bases outside the gene matches. CDR1 SEHNR and CDR2 FQNEAQ come from the germline V gene (reference sequence). This CDR3 spans 17 amino acids. The CDR3 sequence is CASSPYPTSGRNNEQFF. The CDR3 DNA is TGTGCCAGCAGCCCGTACCCGACTAGCGGGAGGAACAATGAGCAGTTCTTC.

This clonotype was observed a handful of times. V and J are TRBV7-2 and TRBJ1-1, with D possibly being TRBD1 (6 bases). Germline assignment: CDR1 SGHTA and CDR2 FQGNSA. The germline V and J ends were trimmed by 6 bases and 7 bases, with 18 bases remaining between them. CDR3 size: 14 residues. The CDR3 region is CASSLSQGRSEAFF. The DNA of the CDR3 is TGTGCCAGCAGTCTCTCACAGGGACGGAGTGAAGCTTTCTTT.

The genes are TRBV20-1 and TRBJ1-5; D might be TRBD1 (5 bases). The V end lost 0 bases, the J end lost 6 bases, and 12 bases lay between the germline ends. Per the germline V gene, CDR1 is DFQATT and CDR2 is SNEGSKA (reference sequence). This CDR3 spans 14 amino acids. The CDR3 bases are TGCAGTGCTAGAGATCGTGGAGGGGCTCAGCCCCAGCATTTT. Encoded protein: CSARDRGGAQPQHF.

The rearrangement uses TRBV24-1 and TRBJ2-5; TRBD1 agrees at 8 bases. Germline trimming cut 5 bases from V and 3 bases from J; bases unmatched to any gene: 10. Germline V lookup: CDR1 KGHDR, CDR2 SFDVKD. The CDR3 loop spans 16 amino acids. The CDR3, as DNA: TGTGCCACCAGTGGATTTGCAGGGGGCGCGGAAGAGACCCAGTACTTC. Amino acids: CATSGFAGGAEETQYF.

V is TRBV2 and J is TRBJ2-3, with 9 bases aligning to TRBD2. CDR1 and CDR2 (germline): SNHLY, FYNNEI. The V and J ends lost 3 bases and 6 bases, in that order; junction bases with no gene match: 10. The CDR3 covers 16 residues. The CDR3: CASSEFWLAGSDTQYF. DNA for the CDR3: TGTGCCAGCAGTGAGTTCTGGCTAGCGGGATCGGATACGCAGTATTTT.

The gene calls are TRBV12-3 or TRBV12-4 and TRBJ2-1, with 9 bases matching TRBD1. The CDR3 loop spans 13 amino acids. After removal of 5 bases from V and 16 bases from J, the junction contained 12 bases not matched to a gene. The CDR3 DNA is TGTGCCAGCAGTACCAACCGGGACAGGGAACACTTCTTC. Protein product: CASSTNRDREHFF.

This clonotype was recorded at least ten times. V and J are TRBV18 and TRBJ2-3; 7 bases align to TRBD2. This CDR3 is 17 amino acids long. Germline loops: CDR1 KGHSH, CDR2 LQKENI. Trimming cost V 2 bases and J 2 bases; bases outside gene matches: 10. CDR3 protein: CASSPSYGTNPTDTQYF. Here the CDR3 DNA reads TGTGCCAGCTCACCATCCTACGGGACTAACCCCACAGATACGCAGTATTTT.

The chain is built from TRBV7-9 and TRBJ2-1; D is perhaps TRBD1 (6 bases). V was clipped by 2 bases and J by 7 bases, with 12 bases between them. From germline, CDR1 is SEHNR and CDR2 FQNEAQ (reference sequence). The CDR3 is made up of 14 amino acids. The CDR3: CASSLSIQGNEQFF. In DNA, the CDR3 is TGTGCCAGCAGCTTATCAATACAGGGAAATGAGCAGTTCTTC.

This chain uses TRBV14 with TRBJ2-1; tentatively, D is TRBD1 (5 bases). In germline, CDR1 is SGHDN, CDR2 FVKESK. V dropped 6 bases and J dropped 5 bases, with 11 bases sitting between them. CDR3 length: 13 residues. CDR3 in DNA: TGTGCCAGCAGTAGGACAACTGACAATGAGCAGTTCTTC. Translated, it gives CASSRTTDNEQFF.

The chain combines TRBV9 with TRBJ2-7; D tentatively fits TRBD1 or TRBD2 (5 bases each). The V end was cut by 0 bases, the J end by 0 bases, with 10 bases between. CDR1 and CDR2 (germline): SGDLS, YYNGEE. The CDR3 has 15 amino acids. In DNA form, the CDR3 reads TGTGCCAGCAGCGTAGGTGGGGGTGGCTCCTACGAGCAGTACTTC. The encoded protein is CASSVGGGGSYEQYF. The full variable domain, its missing parts supplied by reference TRBV9 and TRBJ2-7, is DSGVTQTPKHLITATGQRVTLRCSPRSGDLSVYWYQQSLDQGLQFLIQYYNGEERAKGNILERFSAQQFPDLHSELNLSSLELGDSALYFCASSVGGGGSYEQYFGPGTRLTVT.

To note about this clonotype: A much larger clone differs from this one at a single base, so this may be a read error. This chain connects TRBV12-3 or TRBV12-4 to TRBJ2-3, with D unclear. This CDR3 comprises 14 residues. Trimming shortened V by 5 bases and J by 2 bases, and 11 bases separated the two germline ends. The CDR3 DNA reads as TGTGCCAGCAGTGGCGGTACCCACACAGATACGCAGTATTTT. Amino acids: CASSGGTHTDTQYF.

The genes are TRBV12-3 or TRBV12-4 and TRBJ2-3; D is ambiguous. V was shortened by 2 bases and J by 4 bases, with 13 bases between the two germline ends. The CDR3 is made up of 15 amino acids. The CDR3 DNA reads as TGTGCCAGCAGTTTATCTAGTCAACTTGCAGATACGCAGTATTTT. Protein product: CASSLSSQLADTQYF.

The CDR3: CASSPPRDSGANVLTF. CDR3 sequence (DNA): TGTGCCAGCTCACCACCGAGGGACTCTGGGGCCAACGTCCTGACTTTC. The chain recombines TRBV18 with TRBJ2-6; D may be TRBD2 (5 bases). Trimming left V 0 bases short and J 0 bases short, with 6 bases between. Germline CDR1 reads KGHSH; CDR2 reads LQKENI. The CDR3 covers 16 residues.

Comments on this clonotype: Its ends do not fully match the called genes, so a read error is possible. The chain is built from TRBV24-1 and TRBJ2-3; TRBD1 matches 9 bases. The CDR3 loop spans 16 amino acids. Germline CDR1 KGHDR, CDR2 SFDVKD. The CDR3 is CATSVTGTGTSDTQYF. In nucleotides, the CDR3 is TGTGCCACAAGTGTAACCGGGACAGGGACATCAGATACGCAGTATTTT.

The chain combines TRBV7-2 with TRBJ2-2; TRBD2 matches 7 bases. The CDR3 has 15 residues. CDR1 SGHTA and CDR2 FQGNSA come from the germline V gene. The junction had 9 bases not matched to a gene; V was cut back by 4 bases and J by 7 bases. CDR3 sequence: CASSSFGREYGELFF. The DNA for the CDR3 is TGTGCCAGCAGCTCCTTCGGGCGGGAGTACGGGGAGCTGTTTTTT.

This clonotype was counted between two and nine times. The genes are TRBV5-1 and TRBJ1-1, with D unclear. The V gene's germline CDR1 is SGHRS and CDR2 YFSETQ. Deletions cut 4 bases from V and 1 base from J, with 11 bases between. CDR3 length: 14 residues. This CDR3 is CASSLLLGNTEAFF. In nucleotides, the CDR3 is TGCGCCAGCAGCCTGCTTCTTGGGAACACTGAAGCTTTCTTT.

This chain joins TRBV4-3 and TRBJ2-7; 10 bases line up with TRBD2. Germline loops: CDR1 LGHNA, CDR2 YSLEER. CDR3 length equals 17 residues. Trimming at V came to 0 bases and at J to 6 bases, leaving 11 bases not matched to a gene. As DNA, the CDR3 is TGCGCCAGCAGCCAAGATGTGGGGCTAGCGGGAGTAGGCGAGCAGTACTTC. Amino acid sequence: CASSQDVGLAGVGEQYF.

The CDR3 coding sequence is TGCAGTGCTAGAGGCCTATCTAGCGGACTCATACGATTACAAGAGACCCAGTACTTC. Translating it yields CSARGLSSGLIRLQETQYF. The chain is built from TRBV20-1 and TRBJ2-5; 7 bases match TRBD2. There are 19 residues in the CDR3. The V gene end was trimmed by 1 base and the J gene end by 2 bases; junction bases not matched to a gene: 19. Germline V gene lookup returns CDR1 DFQATT and CDR2 SNEGSKA (reference sequence).

The rearrangement joins TRBV5-1 to TRBJ2-1; TRBD1 matches at 9 bases. Germline CDR1 reads SGHRS; CDR2 reads YFSETQ. The CDR3 consists of 14 residues. V lost 5 bases and J lost 5; bases outside the gene matches: 5. Here the CDR3 reads CASRRDRDNNEQFF. In DNA form, the CDR3 reads TGCGCCAGCAGGAGGGACAGGGACAACAATGAGCAGTTCTTC.

CDR3 loop: CASSYEQPTDTQYF. The CDR3 region has the DNA TGTGCCAGCAGTTACGAGCAACCAACAGATACGCAGTATTTT. This rearrangement joins TRBV12-3 or TRBV12-4 to TRBJ2-3; D gene uncertain. Trimming shortened V by 4 bases and J by 3 bases, and 11 bases separated the two germline ends. CDR3 length equals 14 residues.

This clonotype occurred a few times. This chain connects TRBV19 to TRBJ2-2, with 9 bases matching TRBD2. The junction had 3 bases not matched to a gene; V was cut back by 3 bases and J by 4 bases. The length of the CDR3 is 15 residues. CDR1 is LNHDA and CDR2 is SQIVND in the germline V gene (reference sequence). CDR3 in DNA: TGTGCCAGTAGTATTAGCGGGAGTGCCACCGGGGAGCTGTTTTTT. As protein: CASSISGSATGELFF.

This clonotype was detected a few times. V and J are TRBV30 and TRBJ2-7; TRBD2 might be the D (6 bases). CDR1 is GTSNPN and CDR2 is SVGIG in the germline V gene (reference sequence). CDR3 length equals 14 residues. Trimming shortened V by 0 bases and J by 3 bases, and 12 bases separated the two germline ends. The CDR3 here is CAWSVVQEGYEQYF. The DNA of the CDR3 is TGTGCCTGGAGTGTGGTGCAGGAGGGCTACGAGCAGTACTTC.

This clonotype was found a few times. This chain connects TRBV12-3 or TRBV12-4 to TRBJ2-3; either TRBD1 or TRBD2 may fit D (5 bases each). This CDR3 spans 16 amino acids. The V gene lost 5 bases and the J gene lost 0 bases, with 15 bases spanning the gap. CDR3 loop: CASSPLGLASTDTQYF. Here the CDR3 DNA reads TGTGCCAGCAGTCCTCTGGGGCTAGCCAGCACAGATACGCAGTATTTT.

This clonotype was seen more than once but under ten times. J is TRBJ2-1 and V is TRBV24-1, with 7 bases fitting TRBD1. Germline loops: CDR1 KGHDR, CDR2 SFDVKD. V was pared by 4 bases and J by 7 bases, with 12 bases of the junction left unmatched. The CDR3 contains 16 residues. The CDR3 nucleotides are TGTGCCACCAGTGAAAGTACAGGGGTGGGTGGAAATGAGCAGTTCTTC. Amino acid sequence: CATSESTGVGGNEQFF.

The V call is TRBV6-5, the J call TRBJ2-7; 10 bases agree with TRBD2. With 8 bases clipped from V and 6 bases from J, the junction kept 7 bases outside the gene matches. This CDR3 comprises 13 residues. Germline CDR1 and CDR2: MNHEY and SVGAGI. CDR3 bases: TGTGCCAGCCGTACTAGCGGGACCTCCGAGCAGTACTTC. It specifies CASRTSGTSEQYF.

The chain couples TRBV5-5 to TRBJ2-1; perhaps TRBD2 as D (6 bases). Trimming took 2 bases from V and 9 from J, leaving 15 bases between them. Looked up from germline, CDR1 is SGHKS and CDR2 is YYEKEE (reference sequence). The length of the CDR3 is 14 residues. CDR3 DNA: TGTGCCAGCAGCTTCGGTCGGCAGGGAGGTGAGCAGTTCTTC. It translates to CASSFGRQGGEQFF.

The rearrangement links TRBV19 to TRBJ2-1, with 12 positions matching TRBD2. Germline CDR1 reads LNHDA; CDR2 reads SQIVND (reference sequence). This CDR3 region has 17 residues. The ends lost 0 bases at V and 8 bases at J; junction bases unmatched: 8. The CDR3 DNA reads as TGTGCCAGTAGTATAGAAACTAGCGGGAGGTACGGGCATGAGCAGTTCTTC. Translation: CASSIETSGRYGHEQFF.

The table lists this clonotype with a few counts. The CDR3 region has the DNA TGCAGTGCTTTAACAGGGGGCGAGCAGTACTTC. Translation: CSALTGGEQYF. The chain has TRBV20-1 and TRBJ2-7, with 8 bases that match TRBD1. This CDR3 has 11 residues. CDR1 is DFQATT and CDR2 is SNEGSKA in the germline V gene (reference sequence). J was trimmed by 6 bases and V by 5 bases; bases with no gene match: 3.